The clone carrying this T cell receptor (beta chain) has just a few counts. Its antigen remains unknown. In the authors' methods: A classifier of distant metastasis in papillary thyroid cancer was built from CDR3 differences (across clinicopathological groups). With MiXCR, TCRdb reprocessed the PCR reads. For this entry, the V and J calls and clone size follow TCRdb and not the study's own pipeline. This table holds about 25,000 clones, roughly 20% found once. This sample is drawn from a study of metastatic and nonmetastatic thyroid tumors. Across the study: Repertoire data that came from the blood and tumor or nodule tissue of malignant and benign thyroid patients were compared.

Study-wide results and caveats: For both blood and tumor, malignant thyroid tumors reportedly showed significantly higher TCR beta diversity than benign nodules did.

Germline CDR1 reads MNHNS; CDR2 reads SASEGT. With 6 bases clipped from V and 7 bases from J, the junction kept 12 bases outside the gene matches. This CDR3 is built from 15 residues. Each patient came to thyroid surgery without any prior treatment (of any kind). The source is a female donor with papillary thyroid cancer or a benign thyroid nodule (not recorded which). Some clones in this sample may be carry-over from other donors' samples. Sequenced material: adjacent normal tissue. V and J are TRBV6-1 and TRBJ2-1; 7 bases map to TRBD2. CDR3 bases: TGTGCCAGCAGGGAGAGCGGGGTACGCCGAAATGAGCAGTTCTTC. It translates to CASRESGVRRNEQFF.